Listed here is a single T cell receptor beta chain. CDR1 is SEHNR and CDR2 is FQNEAQ in the germline V gene (reference sequence). V was pared by 3 bases and J by 8 bases, with 14 bases between. CDR3 length: 14 amino acids. The data were taken from a study of cytomegalovirus exposure and HLA in healthy donors. In the PCR, 60 Vbeta and 13 Jbeta primers were used. Sequencing used immunoSEQ multiplex PCR; TCRdb keeps in-frame clones, though not all of them. The sample consists of 130,000 to 150,000 clones, 78% of them appearing once. The receptor was derived from a man aged 40-55 years in good health and CMV-seropositive. The chain employs TRBV7-9 and TRBJ1-3; maybe TRBD1 (5 bases). The specimen sequenced was PBMCs. The CDR3 spells CASSLVGRLHTIYF. CDR3 in DNA: TGTGCCAGCAGCTTGGTGGGGCGCTTACACACCATATATTTT.